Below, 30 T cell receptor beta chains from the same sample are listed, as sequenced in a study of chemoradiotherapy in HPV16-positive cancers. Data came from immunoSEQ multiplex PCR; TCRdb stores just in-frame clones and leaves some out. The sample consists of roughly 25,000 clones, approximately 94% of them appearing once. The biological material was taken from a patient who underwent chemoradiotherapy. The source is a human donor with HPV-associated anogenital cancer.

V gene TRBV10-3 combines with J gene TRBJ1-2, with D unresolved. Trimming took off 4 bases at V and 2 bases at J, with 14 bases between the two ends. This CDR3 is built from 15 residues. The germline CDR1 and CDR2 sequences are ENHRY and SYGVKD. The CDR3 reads CAISGAYLGNYGYTF. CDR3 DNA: TGTGCCATCAGTGGGGCGTACCTGGGGAACTATGGCTACACCTTC.

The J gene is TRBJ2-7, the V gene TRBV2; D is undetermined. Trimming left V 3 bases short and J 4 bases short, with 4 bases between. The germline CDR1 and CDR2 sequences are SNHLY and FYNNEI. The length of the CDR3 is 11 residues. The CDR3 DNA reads TGTGCCAGCAGTGAGAGGTACGAGCAGTACTTC. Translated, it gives CASSERYEQYF.

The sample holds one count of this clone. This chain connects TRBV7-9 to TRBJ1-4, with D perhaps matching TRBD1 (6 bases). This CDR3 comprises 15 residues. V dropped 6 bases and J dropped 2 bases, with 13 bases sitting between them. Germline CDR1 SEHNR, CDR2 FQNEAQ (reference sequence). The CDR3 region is CASRKEGGTNEKLFF. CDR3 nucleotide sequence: TGTGCCAGCAGAAAGGAGGGGGGTACTAATGAAAAACTGTTTTTT.

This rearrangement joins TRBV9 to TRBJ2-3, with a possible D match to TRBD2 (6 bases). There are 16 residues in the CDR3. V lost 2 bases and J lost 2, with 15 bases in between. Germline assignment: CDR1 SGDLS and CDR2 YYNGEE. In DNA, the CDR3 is TGTGCCAGCAGCGTCGCCGGGACTCTCCTCACAGATACGCAGTATTTT. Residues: CASSVAGTLLTDTQYF.

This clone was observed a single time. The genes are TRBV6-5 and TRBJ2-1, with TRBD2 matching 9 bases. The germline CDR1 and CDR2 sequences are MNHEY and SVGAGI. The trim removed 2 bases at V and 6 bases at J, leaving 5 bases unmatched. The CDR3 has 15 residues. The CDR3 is CASSYARRGGNEQFF. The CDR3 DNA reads TGTGCCAGCAGTTACGCTCGGCGGGGGGGCAATGAGCAGTTCTTC.

DNA for the CDR3: TGCAGCGTTGAAAGGTCTAGCAAGCAGTTCTTC. This gives the protein CSVERSSKQFF. The gene calls are TRBV29-1 and TRBJ2-1; D possibly corresponds to TRBD2 (5 bases). The length of the CDR3 is 11 residues. Germline CDR1 is SQVTM and CDR2 is ANQGSEA. V lost 2 bases and J 11 bases, leaving 10 bases between the germline ends.

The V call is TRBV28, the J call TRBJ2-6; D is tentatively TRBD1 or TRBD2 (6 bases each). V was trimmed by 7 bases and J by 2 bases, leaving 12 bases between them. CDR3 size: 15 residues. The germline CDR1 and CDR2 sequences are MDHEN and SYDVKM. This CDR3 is CASTLGGTGANVLTF. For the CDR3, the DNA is TGTGCCAGCACTCTCGGGGGCACTGGGGCCAACGTCCTGACTTTC.

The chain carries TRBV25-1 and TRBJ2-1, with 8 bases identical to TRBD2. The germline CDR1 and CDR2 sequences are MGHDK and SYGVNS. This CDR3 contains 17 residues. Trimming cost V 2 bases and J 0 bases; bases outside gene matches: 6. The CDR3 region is CASSEQTSASSYNEQFF. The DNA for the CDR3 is TGTGCCAGCAGTGAACAGACTAGCGCGAGCTCCTACAATGAGCAGTTCTTC. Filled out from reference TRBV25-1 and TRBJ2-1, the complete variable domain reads EADIYQTPRYLVIGTGKKITLECSQTMGHDKMYWYQQDPGMELHLIHYSYGVNSTEKGDLSSESTVSRIRTEHFPLTLESARPSHTSQYLCASSEQTSASSYNEQFFGPGTRLTVL.

The CDR3 reads CASSIGGHADTQYF. The CDR3 nucleotides are TGTGCCAGCTCAATCGGGGGGCACGCAGATACGCAGTATTTT. The rearrangement uses TRBV18 and TRBJ2-3; D is perhaps TRBD2 (7 bases). CDR1 is KGHSH and CDR2 is LQKENI in the germline V gene. This CDR3 contains 14 residues. Trimming cost V 5 bases and J 4 bases, with 13 bases left between them.

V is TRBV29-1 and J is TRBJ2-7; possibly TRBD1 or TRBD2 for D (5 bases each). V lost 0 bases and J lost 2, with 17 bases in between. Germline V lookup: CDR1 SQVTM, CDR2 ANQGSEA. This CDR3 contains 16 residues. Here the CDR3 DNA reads TGCAGCGTTGAAGAAGGGGAGACCGGCCAGACCTACGAGCAGTACTTC. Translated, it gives CSVEEGETGQTYEQYF.

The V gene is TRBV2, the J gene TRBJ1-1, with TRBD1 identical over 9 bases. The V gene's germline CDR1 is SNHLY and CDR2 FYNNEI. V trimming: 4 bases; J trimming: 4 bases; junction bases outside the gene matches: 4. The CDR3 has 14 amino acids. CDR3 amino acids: CASSAETGGTEAFF. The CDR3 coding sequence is TGTGCCAGCAGTGCGGAGACAGGGGGCACTGAAGCTTTCTTT.

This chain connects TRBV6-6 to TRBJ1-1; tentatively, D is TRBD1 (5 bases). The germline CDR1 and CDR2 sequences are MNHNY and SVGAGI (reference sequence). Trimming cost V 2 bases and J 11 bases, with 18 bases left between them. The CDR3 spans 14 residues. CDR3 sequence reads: CASSYRGGGVAAFF. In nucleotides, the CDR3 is TGTGCCAGCAGTTACCGGGGCGGTGGCGTAGCGGCTTTCTTT.

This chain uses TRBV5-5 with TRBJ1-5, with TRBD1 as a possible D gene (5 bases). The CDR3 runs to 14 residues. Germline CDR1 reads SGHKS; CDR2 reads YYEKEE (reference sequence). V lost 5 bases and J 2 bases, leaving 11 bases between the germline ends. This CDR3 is CASSSGSGNQPQHF. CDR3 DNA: TGTGCCAGCAGTTCAGGGAGCGGCAATCAGCCCCAGCATTTT.

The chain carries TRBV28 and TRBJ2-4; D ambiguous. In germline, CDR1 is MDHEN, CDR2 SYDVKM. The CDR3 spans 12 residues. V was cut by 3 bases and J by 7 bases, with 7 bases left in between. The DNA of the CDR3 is TGTGCCAGCAGTTTTAGTGTGAACATTCAGTACTTC. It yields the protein CASSFSVNIQYF.

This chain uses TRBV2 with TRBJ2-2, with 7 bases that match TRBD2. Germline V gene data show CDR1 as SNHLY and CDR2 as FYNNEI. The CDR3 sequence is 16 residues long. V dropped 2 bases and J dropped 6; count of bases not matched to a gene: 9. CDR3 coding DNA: TGTGCCAGCAGTGAATTGGGAGGGAGAGTCCCCGGGGAGCTGTTTTTT. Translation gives CASSELGGRVPGELFF.

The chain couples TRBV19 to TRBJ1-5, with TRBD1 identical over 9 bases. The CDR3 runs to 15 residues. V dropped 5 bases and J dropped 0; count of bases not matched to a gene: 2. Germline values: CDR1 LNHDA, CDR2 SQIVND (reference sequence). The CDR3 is CASSDRGYSNQPQHF. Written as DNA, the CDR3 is TGTGCCAGTAGTGACAGGGGGTATAGCAATCAGCCCCAGCATTTT.

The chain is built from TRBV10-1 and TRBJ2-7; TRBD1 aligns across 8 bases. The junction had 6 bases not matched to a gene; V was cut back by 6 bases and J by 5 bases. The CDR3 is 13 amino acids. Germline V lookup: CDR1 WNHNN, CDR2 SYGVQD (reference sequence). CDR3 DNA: TGCGCCAGCAGCATGACAGGGGCAAACGAGCAGTACTTC. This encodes CASSMTGANEQYF.

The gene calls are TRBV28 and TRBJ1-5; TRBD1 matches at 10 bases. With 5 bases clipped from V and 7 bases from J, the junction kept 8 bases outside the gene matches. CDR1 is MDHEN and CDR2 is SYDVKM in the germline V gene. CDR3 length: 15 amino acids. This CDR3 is CASSPLGTGDQPQHF. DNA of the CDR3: TGTGCCAGCAGTCCCCTAGGGACAGGGGACCAGCCCCAGCATTTT.

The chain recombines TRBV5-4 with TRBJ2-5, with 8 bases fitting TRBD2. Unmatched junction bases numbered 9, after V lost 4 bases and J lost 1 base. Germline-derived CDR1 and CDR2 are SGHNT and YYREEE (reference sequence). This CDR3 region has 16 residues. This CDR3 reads CASSPRLAGGQETQYF. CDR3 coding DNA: TGTGCCAGCAGCCCCAGGCTGGCGGGAGGCCAAGAGACCCAGTACTTC.

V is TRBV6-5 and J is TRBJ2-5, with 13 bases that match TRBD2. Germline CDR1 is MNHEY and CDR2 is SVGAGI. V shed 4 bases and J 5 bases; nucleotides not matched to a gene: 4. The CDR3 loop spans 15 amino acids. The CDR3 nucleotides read TGTGCCAGCAGTTTGGGACTAGCGGGGTTGGAGACCCAGTACTTC. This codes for CASSLGLAGLETQYF.

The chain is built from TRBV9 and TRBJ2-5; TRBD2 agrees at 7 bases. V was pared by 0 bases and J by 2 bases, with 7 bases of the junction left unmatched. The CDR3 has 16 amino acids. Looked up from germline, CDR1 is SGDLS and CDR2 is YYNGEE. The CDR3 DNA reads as TGTGCCAGCAGCGTAGAACCGGGGGGTAGACAAGAGACCCAGTACTTC. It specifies CASSVEPGGRQETQYF.

The CDR3 here is CSALQGDTQYF. The CDR3 DNA reads as TGCAGTGCCTTACAGGGGGACACGCAGTATTTT. The gene calls are TRBV20-1 and TRBJ2-3; 8 bases align to TRBD1. J lost 9 bases, V lost 6 bases, and 5 bases had no gene match. CDR3 length equals 11 residues. Germline V lookup: CDR1 DFQATT, CDR2 SNEGSKA (reference sequence).

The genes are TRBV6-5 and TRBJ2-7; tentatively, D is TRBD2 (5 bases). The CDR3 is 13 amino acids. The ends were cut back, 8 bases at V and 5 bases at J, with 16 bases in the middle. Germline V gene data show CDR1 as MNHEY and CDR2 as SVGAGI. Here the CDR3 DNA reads TGTGCCAGCGGAGGACGGTTGGGCGACGAGCAGTACTTC. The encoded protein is CASGGRLGDEQYF.

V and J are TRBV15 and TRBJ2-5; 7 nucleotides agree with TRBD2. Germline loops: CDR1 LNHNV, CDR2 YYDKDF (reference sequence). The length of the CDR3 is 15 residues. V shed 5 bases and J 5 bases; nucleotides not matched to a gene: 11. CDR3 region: CATSPGGKGGETQYF. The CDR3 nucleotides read TGTGCCACCAGCCCCGGGGGGAAGGGAGGGGAGACCCAGTACTTC.

The CDR3 DNA reads as TGTGCCAGCAGTCCGACAGGACAGGGGAGGTCACCCCTCCACTTT. As protein: CASSPTGQGRSPLHF. This chain joins TRBV28 and TRBJ1-6; TRBD1 matches at 9 bases. The CDR3 sequence is 15 residues long. V shed 5 bases, J shed 10 bases, and the junction held 9 bases outside the gene matches. In germline, CDR1 is MDHEN, CDR2 SYDVKM.

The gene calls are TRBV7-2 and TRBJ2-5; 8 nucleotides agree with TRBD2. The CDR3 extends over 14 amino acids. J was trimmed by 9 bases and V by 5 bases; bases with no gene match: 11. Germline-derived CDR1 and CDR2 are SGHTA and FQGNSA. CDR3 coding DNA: TGTGCCAGCAGCACCGTGCGGGGGGATGGGGCCCAGTACTTC. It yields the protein CASSTVRGDGAQYF.

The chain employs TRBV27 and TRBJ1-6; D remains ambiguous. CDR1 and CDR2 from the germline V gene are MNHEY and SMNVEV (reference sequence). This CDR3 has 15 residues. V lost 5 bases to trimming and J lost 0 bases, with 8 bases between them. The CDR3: CASSHRSSYNSPLHF. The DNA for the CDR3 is TGTGCCAGCAGTCACCGGAGCTCCTATAATTCACCCCTCCACTTT.

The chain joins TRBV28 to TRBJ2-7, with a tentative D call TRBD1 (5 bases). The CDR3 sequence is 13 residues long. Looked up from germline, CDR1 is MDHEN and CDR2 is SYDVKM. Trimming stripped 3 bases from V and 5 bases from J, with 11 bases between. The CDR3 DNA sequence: TGTGCCAGCAGTTTCGGCAGGGTGGACGAGCAGTACTTC. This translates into CASSFGRVDEQYF.

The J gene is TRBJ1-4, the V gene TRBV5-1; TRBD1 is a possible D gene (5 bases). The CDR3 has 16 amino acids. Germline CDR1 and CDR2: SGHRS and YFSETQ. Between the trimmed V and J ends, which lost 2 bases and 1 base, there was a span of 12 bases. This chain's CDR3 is CASSFQGRGTNEKLFF. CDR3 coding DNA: TGCGCCAGCAGCTTCCAGGGTAGAGGAACTAATGAAAAACTGTTTTTT.

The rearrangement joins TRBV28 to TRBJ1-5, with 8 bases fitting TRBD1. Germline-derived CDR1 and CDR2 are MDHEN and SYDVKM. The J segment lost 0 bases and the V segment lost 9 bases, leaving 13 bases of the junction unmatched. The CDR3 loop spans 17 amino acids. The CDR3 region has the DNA TGTGCCAGTGGGACAGGCCTAAAGGGGTATAGCAATCAGCCCCAGCATTTT. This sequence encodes CASGTGLKGYSNQPQHF.